This T cell receptor beta chain appears in the sequencing data of a study of T cells after posttransplantation cyclophosphamide. Points from the study as a whole: Donor-recipient repertoire similarity was low at 1-2 months, rising over year one. TRB clonality was highly associated with recipient CMV seropositivity and reactivation. Skin or GI-infiltrating T cells shared few TRB sequences with blood.

Busulfan-fludarabine conditioning, marrow transplant, and cyclophosphamide on days +3 and +4 were administered. The CDR3 totals 15 residues. The germline CDR1 and CDR2 sequences are SGDLS and YYNGEE. V gave up 3 bases and J gave up 9 bases; unmatched junction bases: 5. The table lists this clone with many counts. Its antigen is not known. Sequencing used immunoSEQ multiplex PCR; TCRdb keeps in-frame clones, though not all of them. The sample was found to contain about 15,000 clones, and every one recurs. The starting material was PBMCs, obtained around 1,100 days after allogeneic stem cell transplant with posttransplant cyclophosphamide. The receptor was derived from a female patient aged 40-50 years who received an allogeneic stem cell transplant from a related donor, was CMV-positive, and had no GVHD. Some T cells may arise from the graft donor. This rearrangement joins TRBV9 to TRBJ1-6; TRBD1 agrees at 11 bases. The DNA for the CDR3 is TGTGCCAGCAGCGGGGGGGACAGGGGGAGTTCACCCCTCCACTTT. Translation: CASSGGDRGSSPLHF.